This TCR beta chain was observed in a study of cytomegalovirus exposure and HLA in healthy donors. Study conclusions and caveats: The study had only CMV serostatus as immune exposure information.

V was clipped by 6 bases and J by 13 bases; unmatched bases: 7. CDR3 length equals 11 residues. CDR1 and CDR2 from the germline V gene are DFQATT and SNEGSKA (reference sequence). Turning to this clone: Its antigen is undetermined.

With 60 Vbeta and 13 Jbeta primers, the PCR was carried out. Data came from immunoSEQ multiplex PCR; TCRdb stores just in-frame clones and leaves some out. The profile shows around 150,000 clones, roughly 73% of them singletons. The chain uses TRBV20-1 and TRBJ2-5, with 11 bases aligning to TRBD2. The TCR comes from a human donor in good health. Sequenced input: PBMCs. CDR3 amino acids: CSASSGGAPYF. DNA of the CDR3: TGCAGTGCCAGTAGCGGGGGGGCCCCGTACTTC.